This T cell receptor (beta chain) was obtained from a study of T cell responses to AZD1222 COVID-19 vaccine. Whole-study results and caveats: Donors were chiefly white British, with a greater number of females, and clonal diversity was perhaps underestimated. Repertoire collection took place solely once the T cell response had peaked. Among vaccine-associated CD4 TCRs, coverage spanned spike, with dominance at 160-218 and 743-854.

Comment on this clone: Its antigen remains unknown.

Assay used: immunoSEQ multiplex PCR; TCRdb lists only in-frame clones, some missing. The sample comprises some 150,000 clones, roughly 90% of which are singletons, and more than 3% rests with the top ten. The CDR3 consists of 13 residues. Germline lookup yields CDR1 LNHDA and CDR2 SQIVND (reference sequence). With V trimmed by 6 bases and J by 9 bases, 10 bases remained unmatched. Pooled in the analysis were second doses at about 4 or about 12 weeks. The sequence came from an adult who received the AZD1222 COVID-19 vaccine. The specimen comprised peripheral blood, sampled 28 days after the second AZD1222 dose. The chain uses TRBV19 and TRBJ1-1, with 7 nucleotides matching TRBD1. The CDR3 loop reads CASSIPRTGKAFF. The CDR3 DNA reads TGTGCCAGTAGCATACCCAGGACAGGCAAAGCTTTCTTT.